This T cell receptor beta chain emerged from a study of beta chain features in type 1 diabetes. Findings and caveats of the study: Overrepresentation of cells with high TCR expression could result from cDNA sequencing. TCRB repertoires of naive, central memory and Treg cells appeared more similar among patients than among healthy donors. Shortening of TCRB CDR3s, moderate but significant, appeared in all four CD4+ subsets of Type 1 diabetes patients.

The entirety of the isolated RNA underwent reverse transcription, so expressed TCRB transcripts were sequenced. TCRdb's copy holds only in-frame clones and misses some; the assay was immunoSEQ multiplex PCR. In the table there are 300,000 or so clones, roughly 8% of which are singletons. The sample holds many counts of this clone. Its antigen remains unknown. This CDR3 comprises 16 residues. V gave up 1 base and J gave up 2 bases; unmatched junction bases: 6. The germline V gene has CDR1 SGHDT and CDR2 YYEEEE. The source material was central memory CD4+ T cells from blood. The chain joins TRBV5-6 to TRBJ2-7; 10 bases align to TRBD2. The clonotype was recovered from a young woman in good health. CDR3 amino acids: CASSLSLGLATYEQYF. DNA of the CDR3: TGTGCCAGCAGCTTGTCCCTGGGACTAGCGACCTACGAGCAGTACTTC. Full variable domain (missing parts from reference TRBV5-6 and TRBJ2-7): DAGVTQSPTHLIKTRGQQVTLRCSPKSGHDTVSWYQQALGQGPQFIFQYYEEEERQRGNFPDRFSGHQFPNYSSELNVNALLLGDSALYLCASSLSLGLATYEQYFGPGTRLTVT.